This entry features one T cell receptor (beta chain) sequence. This sample is drawn from a study of blood T cells in healthy people across ages. A second 7 to 11 cycle PCR used barcoded and J-beta primers. TCRdb independently ran MiXCR on the 5' RACE reads; one entry per CDR3 protein. The profile covers about 800,000 distinct CDR3 sequences, with 20% to 25% appearing a single time and approximately 4% taken by the ten largest. V gave up 3 bases and J gave up 4 bases, with 9 bases separating them. Germline assignment: CDR1 KGHSH and CDR2 LQKENI. The CDR3 is 13 amino acids. This sample was shared with a second study, whose subject was T cells of mothers and their children.

The TCR originated in a boy aged 5-17 years in good health. The chain recombines TRBV18 with TRBJ1-2; a weak D match, TRBD1 (6 bases). The specimen was blood. CDR3: CASSPDRSYGYTF. DNA for the CDR3: TGTGCCAGCTCACCTGACAGGTCCTATGGCTACACCTTC.